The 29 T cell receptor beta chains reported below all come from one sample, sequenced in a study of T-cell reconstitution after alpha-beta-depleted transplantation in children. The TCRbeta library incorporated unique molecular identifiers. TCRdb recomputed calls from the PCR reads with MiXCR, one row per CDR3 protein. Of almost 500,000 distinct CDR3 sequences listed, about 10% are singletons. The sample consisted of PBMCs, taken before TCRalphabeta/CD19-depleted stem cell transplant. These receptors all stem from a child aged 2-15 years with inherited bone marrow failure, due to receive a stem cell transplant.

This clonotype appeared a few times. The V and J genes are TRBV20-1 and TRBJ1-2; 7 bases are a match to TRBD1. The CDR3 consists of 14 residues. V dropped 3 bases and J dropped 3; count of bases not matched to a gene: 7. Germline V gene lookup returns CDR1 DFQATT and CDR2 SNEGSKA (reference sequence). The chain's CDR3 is CSARVAGTDYGYTF. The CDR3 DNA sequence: TGCAGTGCTAGGGTTGCAGGGACAGACTATGGCTACACCTTC.

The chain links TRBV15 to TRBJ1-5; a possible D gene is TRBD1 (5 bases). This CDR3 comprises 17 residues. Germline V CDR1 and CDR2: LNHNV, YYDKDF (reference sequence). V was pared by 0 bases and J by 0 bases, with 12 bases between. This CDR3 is CATSRDRGFYSNQPQHF. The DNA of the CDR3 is TGTGCCACCAGCAGAGATCGGGGCTTTTATAGCAATCAGCCCCAGCATTTT.

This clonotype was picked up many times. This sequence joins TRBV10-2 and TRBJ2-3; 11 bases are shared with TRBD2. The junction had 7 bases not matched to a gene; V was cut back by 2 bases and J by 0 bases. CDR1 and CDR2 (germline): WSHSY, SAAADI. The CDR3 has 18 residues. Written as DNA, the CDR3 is TGCGCCAGCAGTGAGAATCCGGGACTAGCGGTTAGCACAGATACGCAGTATTTT. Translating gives CASSENPGLAVSTDTQYF.

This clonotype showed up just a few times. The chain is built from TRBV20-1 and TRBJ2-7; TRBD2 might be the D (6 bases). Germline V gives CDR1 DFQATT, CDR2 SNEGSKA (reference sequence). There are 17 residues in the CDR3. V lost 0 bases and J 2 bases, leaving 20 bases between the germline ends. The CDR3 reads CSARDVGRGEETYEQYF. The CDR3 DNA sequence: TGCAGTGCTAGAGATGTGGGGAGAGGGGAGGAGACCTACGAGCAGTACTTC.

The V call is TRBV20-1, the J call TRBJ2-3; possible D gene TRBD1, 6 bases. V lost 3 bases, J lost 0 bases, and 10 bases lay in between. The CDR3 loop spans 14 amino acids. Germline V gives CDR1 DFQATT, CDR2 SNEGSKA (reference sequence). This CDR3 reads CSASRTVSTDTQYF. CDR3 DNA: TGCAGTGCTAGCCGGACAGTCAGCACAGATACGCAGTATTTT.

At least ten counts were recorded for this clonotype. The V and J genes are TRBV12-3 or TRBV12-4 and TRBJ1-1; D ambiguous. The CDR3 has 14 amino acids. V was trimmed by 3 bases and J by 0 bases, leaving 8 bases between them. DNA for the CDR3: TGTGCCAGCAGTTTTTGGCCTATGAACACTGAAGCTTTCTTT. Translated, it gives CASSFWPMNTEAFF.

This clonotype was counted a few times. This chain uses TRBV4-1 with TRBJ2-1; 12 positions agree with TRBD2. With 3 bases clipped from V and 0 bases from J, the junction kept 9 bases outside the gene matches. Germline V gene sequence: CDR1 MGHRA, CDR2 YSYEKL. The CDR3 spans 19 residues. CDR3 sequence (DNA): TGCGCCAGCAGCCACAGGACTAGCGGGACCTACCTCTCCTACAATGAGCAGTTCTTC. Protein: CASSHRTSGTYLSYNEQFF.

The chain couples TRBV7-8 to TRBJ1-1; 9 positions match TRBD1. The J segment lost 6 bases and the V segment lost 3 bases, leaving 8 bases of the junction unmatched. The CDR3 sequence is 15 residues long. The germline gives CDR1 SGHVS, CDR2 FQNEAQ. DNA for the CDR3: TGTGCCAGCAGCTTGACGGACAGGGGATTGGCTGAAGCTTTCTTT. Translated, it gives CASSLTDRGLAEAFF.

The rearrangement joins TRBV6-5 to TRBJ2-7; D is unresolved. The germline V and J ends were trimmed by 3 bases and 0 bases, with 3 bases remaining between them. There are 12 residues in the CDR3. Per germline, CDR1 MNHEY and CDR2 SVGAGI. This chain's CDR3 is CASSYNSYEQYF. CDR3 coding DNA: TGTGCCAGCAGTTATAACTCCTACGAGCAGTACTTC.

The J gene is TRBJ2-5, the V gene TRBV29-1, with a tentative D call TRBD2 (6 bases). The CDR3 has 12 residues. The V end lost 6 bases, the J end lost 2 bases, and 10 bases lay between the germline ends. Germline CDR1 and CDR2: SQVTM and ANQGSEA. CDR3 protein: CSVGTAQETQYF. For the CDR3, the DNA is TGCAGCGTGGGGACTGCTCAAGAGACCCAGTACTTC.

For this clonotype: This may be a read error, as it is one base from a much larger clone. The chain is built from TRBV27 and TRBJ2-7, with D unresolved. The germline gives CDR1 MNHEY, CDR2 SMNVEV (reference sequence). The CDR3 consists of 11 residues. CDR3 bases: TGTGCCAGCAGGAGTCGTAACGACCAGTACTTC. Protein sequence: CASRSRNDQYF.

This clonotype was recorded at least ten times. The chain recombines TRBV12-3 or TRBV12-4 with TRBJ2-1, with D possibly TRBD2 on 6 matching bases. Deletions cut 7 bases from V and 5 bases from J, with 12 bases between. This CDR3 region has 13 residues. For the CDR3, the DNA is TGTGCCAGCAACCGGGAGTTGGACAATGAGCAGTTCTTC. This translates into CASNRELDNEQFF.

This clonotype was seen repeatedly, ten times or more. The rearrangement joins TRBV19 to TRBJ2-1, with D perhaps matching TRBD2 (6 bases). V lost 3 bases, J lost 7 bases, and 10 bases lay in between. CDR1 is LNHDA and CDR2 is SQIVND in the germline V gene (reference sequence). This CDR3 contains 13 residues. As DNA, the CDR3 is TGTGCCAGTAGTATTTCAGGGAGGAATGAGCAGTTCTTC. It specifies CASSISGRNEQFF.

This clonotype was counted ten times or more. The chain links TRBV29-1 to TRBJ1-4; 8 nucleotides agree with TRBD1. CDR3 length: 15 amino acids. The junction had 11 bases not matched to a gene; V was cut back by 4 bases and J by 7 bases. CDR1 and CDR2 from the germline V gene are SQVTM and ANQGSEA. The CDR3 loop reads CSVASTWTGSEKLFF. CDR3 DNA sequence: TGCAGCGTTGCCTCTACCTGGACAGGGTCTGAAAAACTGTTTTTT.

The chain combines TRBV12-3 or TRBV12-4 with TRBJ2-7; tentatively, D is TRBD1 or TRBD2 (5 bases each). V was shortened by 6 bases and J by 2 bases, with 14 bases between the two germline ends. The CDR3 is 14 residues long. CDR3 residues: CASRSTGTPYEQYF. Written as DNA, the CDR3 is TGTGCCAGCAGATCAACCGGGACCCCCTACGAGCAGTACTTC.

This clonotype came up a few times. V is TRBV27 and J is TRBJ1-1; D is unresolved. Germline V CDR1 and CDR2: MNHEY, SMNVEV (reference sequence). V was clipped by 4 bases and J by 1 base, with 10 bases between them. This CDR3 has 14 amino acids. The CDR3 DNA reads TGTGCCAGCAGTTATTACAGCTCGAACACTGAAGCTTTCTTT. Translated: CASSYYSSNTEAFF.

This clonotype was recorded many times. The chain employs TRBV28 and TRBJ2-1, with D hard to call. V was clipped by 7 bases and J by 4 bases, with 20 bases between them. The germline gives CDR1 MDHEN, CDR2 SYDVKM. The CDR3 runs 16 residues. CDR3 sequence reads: CASIPRVSAEYNEQFF. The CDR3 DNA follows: TGTGCCAGCATCCCACGTGTGAGCGCAGAATACAATGAGCAGTTCTTC.

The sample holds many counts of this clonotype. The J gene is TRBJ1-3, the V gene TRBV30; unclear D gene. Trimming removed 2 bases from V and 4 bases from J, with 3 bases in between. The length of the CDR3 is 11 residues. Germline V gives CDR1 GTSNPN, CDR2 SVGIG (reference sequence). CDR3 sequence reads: CAWSKGNTIYF. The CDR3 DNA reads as TGTGCCTGGAGTAAAGGAAACACCATATATTTT.

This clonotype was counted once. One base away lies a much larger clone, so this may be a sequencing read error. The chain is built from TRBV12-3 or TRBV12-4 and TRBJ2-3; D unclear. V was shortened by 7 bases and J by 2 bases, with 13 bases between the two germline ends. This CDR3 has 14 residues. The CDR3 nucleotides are TGTGCCAGCATCACCGCCGGATTCACAGATACGCAGTATTTT. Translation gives CASITAGFTDTQYF.

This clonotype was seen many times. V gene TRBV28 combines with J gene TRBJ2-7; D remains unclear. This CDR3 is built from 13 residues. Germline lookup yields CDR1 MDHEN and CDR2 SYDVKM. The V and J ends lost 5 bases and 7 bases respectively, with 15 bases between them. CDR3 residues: CASSQVGKEEQYF. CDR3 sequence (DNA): TGTGCCAGCAGTCAAGTAGGTAAAGAGGAGCAGTACTTC.

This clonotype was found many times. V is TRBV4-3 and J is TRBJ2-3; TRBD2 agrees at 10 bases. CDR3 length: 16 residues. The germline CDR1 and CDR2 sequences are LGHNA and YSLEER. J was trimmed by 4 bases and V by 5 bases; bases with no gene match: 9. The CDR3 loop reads CASSWSLAGGPDTQYF. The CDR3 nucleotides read TGCGCCAGCAGCTGGTCTTTAGCGGGAGGTCCAGATACGCAGTATTTT.

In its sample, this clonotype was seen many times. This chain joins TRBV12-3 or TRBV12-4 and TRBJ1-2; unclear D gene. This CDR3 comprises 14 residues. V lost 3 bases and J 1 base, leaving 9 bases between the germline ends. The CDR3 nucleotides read TGTGCCAGCAGTTTTCTCGGGTTTAACTATGGCTACACCTTC. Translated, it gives CASSFLGFNYGYTF.

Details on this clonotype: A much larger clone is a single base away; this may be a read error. The DNA of the CDR3 is TGTGCCAGCAGTTCTACTAGCACTTACACAGATACGCAGTATTTT. It codes for CASSSTSTYTDTQYF. The chain recombines TRBV7-9 with TRBJ2-3; D possibly corresponds to TRBD2 (6 bases). The CDR3 loop spans 15 amino acids. The ends were cut back, 6 bases at V and 2 bases at J, with 15 bases in the middle. In germline, CDR1 is SEHNR, CDR2 FQNEAQ (reference sequence).

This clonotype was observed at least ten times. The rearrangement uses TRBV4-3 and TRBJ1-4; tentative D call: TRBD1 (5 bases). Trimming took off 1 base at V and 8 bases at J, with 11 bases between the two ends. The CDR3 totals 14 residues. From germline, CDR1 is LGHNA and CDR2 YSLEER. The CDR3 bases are TGCGCCAGCAGCCAAGCGCGGCGGGGCGAAAAACTGTTTTTT. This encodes CASSQARRGEKLFF.

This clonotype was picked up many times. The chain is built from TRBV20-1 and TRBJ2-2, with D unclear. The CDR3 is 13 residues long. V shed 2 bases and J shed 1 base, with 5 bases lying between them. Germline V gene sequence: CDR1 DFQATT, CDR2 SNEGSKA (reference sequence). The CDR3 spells CSARRKNTGELFF. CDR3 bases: TGCAGTGCTAGAAGGAAGAACACCGGGGAGCTGTTTTTT.

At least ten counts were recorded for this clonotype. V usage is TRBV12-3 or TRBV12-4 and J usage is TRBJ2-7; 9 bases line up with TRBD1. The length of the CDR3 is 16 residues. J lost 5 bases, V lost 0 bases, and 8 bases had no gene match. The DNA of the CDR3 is TGTGCCAGCAGTTTAGCCCCCGGGACAGGGAGGGACGAGCAGTACTTC. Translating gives CASSLAPGTGRDEQYF.

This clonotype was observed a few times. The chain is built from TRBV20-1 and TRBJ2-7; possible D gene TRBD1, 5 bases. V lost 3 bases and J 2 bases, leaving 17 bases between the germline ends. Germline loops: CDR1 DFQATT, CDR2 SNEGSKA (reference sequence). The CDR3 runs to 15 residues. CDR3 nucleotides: TGCAGTGCTAGGACCTGGGGCAGGGCCACCTACGAGCAGTACTTC. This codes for CSARTWGRATYEQYF.

The CDR3 nucleotides read TGTGCCAGCAGCTTAGAGCGGACCTCCTACAATGAGCAGTTCTTC. This codes for CASSLERTSYNEQFF. The genes are TRBV11-2 and TRBJ2-1, with D hard to call. V lost 0 bases and J 0 bases, leaving 6 bases between the germline ends. Germline values: CDR1 SGHAT, CDR2 FQNNGV. CDR3 length equals 15 residues.

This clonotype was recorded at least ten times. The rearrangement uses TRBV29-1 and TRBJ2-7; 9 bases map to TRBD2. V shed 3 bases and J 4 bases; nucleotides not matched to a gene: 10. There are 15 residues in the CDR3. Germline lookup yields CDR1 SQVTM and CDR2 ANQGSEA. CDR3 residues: CSVDTTPSGTYEQYF. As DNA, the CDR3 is TGCAGCGTTGACACCACCCCTAGCGGGACGTACGAGCAGTACTTC.